The 15 T cell receptor beta chains listed next were all sequenced from one sample in a study of cytotoxic CD8 clonotypes in ibrutinib-treated CLL. The table came from immunoSEQ multiplex PCR; TCRdb's copy has only in-frame clones and leaves some out. Here the sample spans some 170,000 clones, 88% being singletons. Sample: PBMCs, taken at disease progression, from a patient treated with ibrutinib. Every receptor here comes from a human donor with chronic lymphocytic leukemia.

This clone was detected only once. The genes are TRBV9 and TRBJ2-1; 12 bases are a match to TRBD1. Germline V gives CDR1 SGDLS, CDR2 YYNGEE. The CDR3 runs 15 residues. J lost 7 bases, V lost 4 bases, and 6 bases had no gene match. The CDR3 coding sequence is TGTGCCAGCAGCTTGAGGGACAGGGGGCGAAATGAGCAGTTCTTC. This translates into CASSLRDRGRNEQFF.

This clone appeared a single time. The V gene is TRBV9, the J gene TRBJ2-2; 7 nucleotides align to TRBD2. V lost 2 bases, J lost 8 bases, and 12 bases stayed unmatched. This CDR3 comprises 16 residues. The germline V gene has CDR1 SGDLS and CDR2 YYNGEE. CDR3 nucleotide sequence: TGTGCCAGCAGCGTGGGGACTACCAAAATTGAGGGGGAGCTGTTTTTT. Translation gives CASSVGTTKIEGELFF.

This clone was seen only a few times. The gene calls are TRBV6-1 and TRBJ2-7; D might be TRBD2 (5 bases). Germline V gene lookup returns CDR1 MNHNS and CDR2 SASEGT. The CDR3 extends over 16 amino acids. Trimming took off 1 base at V and 2 bases at J, with 15 bases between the two ends. For the CDR3, the DNA is TGTGCCAGCAGTGAAGGGGTGGCTGGCGGGCCCTACGAGCAGTACTTC. Its translation: CASSEGVAGGPYEQYF.

The chain employs TRBV19 and TRBJ2-7; D gene unclear. CDR3 length equals 16 residues. Trimming left V 5 bases short and J 1 base short, with 18 bases between. Germline CDR1 reads LNHDA; CDR2 reads SQIVND (reference sequence). CDR3: CASSRILGSNSYEQYF. CDR3 DNA sequence: TGTGCCAGTAGTCGCATCCTTGGTTCAAATTCCTACGAGCAGTACTTC.

The chain carries TRBV5-8 and TRBJ2-3; D remains ambiguous. The length of the CDR3 is 15 residues. Germline CDR1 SGHTS, CDR2 YDEGEE. The V and J ends lost 0 bases and 0 bases respectively, with 8 bases between them. The CDR3, as DNA: TGTGCCAGCAGCTTGGAGTGGCCTAGCACAGATACGCAGTATTTT. Residues: CASSLEWPSTDTQYF.

The chain joins TRBV5-6 to TRBJ2-7; the D is unclear. Germline V CDR1 and CDR2: SGHDT, YYEEEE. This CDR3 contains 12 residues. Deletions cut 0 bases from V and 4 bases from J, with 5 bases between. CDR3 loop: CASSLETYEQYF. The CDR3 coding sequence is TGTGCCAGCAGCTTGGAGACTTACGAGCAGTACTTC. The full variable domain, its missing parts supplied by reference TRBV5-6 and TRBJ2-7, is DAGVTQSPTHLIKTRGQQVTLRCSPKSGHDTVSWYQQALGQGPQFIFQYYEEEERQRGNFPDRFSGHQFPNYSSELNVNALLLGDSALYLCASSLETYEQYFGPGTRLTVT.

The chain couples TRBV28 to TRBJ2-7; 7 bases are shared with TRBD1. Trimming removed 3 bases from V and 7 bases from J; junction bases left unmatched: 9. Germline CDR1 is MDHEN and CDR2 is SYDVKM. The CDR3 is 14 amino acids. CDR3 in amino acids: CASSLPGGIGEQYF. The CDR3 nucleotides read TGTGCCAGCAGTTTGCCAGGGGGTATAGGGGAGCAGTACTTC.

The rearrangement uses TRBV5-4 and TRBJ1-2; no clear D gene. This CDR3 region has 14 residues. The germline V gene has CDR1 SGHNT and CDR2 YYREEE (reference sequence). The V gene lost 4 bases and the J gene lost 5 bases, with 15 bases spanning the gap. CDR3 sequence reads: CASSPGIGLYGYTF. CDR3 coding DNA: TGTGCCAGCAGCCCCGGGATAGGGCTGTATGGCTACACCTTC. Using reference TRBV5-4 and TRBJ1-2 for the parts outside the CDR3, the full variable domain is ETGVTQSPTHLIKTRGQQVTLRCSSQSGHNTVSWYQQALGQGPQFIFQYYREEENGRGNFPPRFSGLQFPNYSSELNVNALELDDSALYLCASSPGIGLYGYTFGSGTRLTVV.

The chain combines TRBV28 with TRBJ1-5, with D possibly TRBD1 on 5 matching bases. The CDR3 runs 14 residues. The V gene lost 6 bases and the J gene lost 9 bases, with 18 bases spanning the gap. Germline assignment: CDR1 MDHEN and CDR2 SYDVKM. The CDR3 spells CASSPPTGQGPQHF. The CDR3 coding sequence is TGTGCCAGCAGCCCTCCAACAGGCCAAGGGCCCCAGCATTTT.

This chain links TRBV29-1 with TRBJ1-1, with D possibly TRBD1 on 5 matching bases. V was shortened by 3 bases and J by 1 base, with 6 bases between the two germline ends. The CDR3 spans 12 residues. CDR1 and CDR2 (germline): SQVTM, ANQGSEA. The CDR3 region is CSVDQGNTEAFF. In DNA, the CDR3 is TGCAGCGTTGACCAGGGGAACACTGAAGCTTTCTTT.

The chain combines TRBV18 with TRBJ2-7, with 7 positions matching TRBD1. V shed 4 bases, J shed 7 bases, and the junction held 7 bases outside the gene matches. The germline CDR1 and CDR2 sequences are KGHSH and LQKENI. This CDR3 is 13 amino acids long. The CDR3 loop is CASSRLTGEEQYF. The CDR3 bases are TGTGCCAGCTCACGGCTAACAGGGGAAGAGCAGTACTTC.

Of note for this clone: Additional DNA sequences in this sample encode the identical CDR3. The chain recombines TRBV30 with TRBJ2-7, with a possible D match to TRBD2 (5 bases). This CDR3 comprises 13 residues. V was cut by 0 bases and J by 0 bases, with 6 bases left in between. The germline CDR1 and CDR2 sequences are GTSNPN and SVGIG (reference sequence). This CDR3 reads CAWSVGSSYEQYF. In DNA form, the CDR3 reads TGTGCCTGGAGTGTAGGGAGCTCCTACGAGCAGTACTTC.

The chain combines TRBV5-5 with TRBJ2-6, with 9 nucleotides matching TRBD1. The CDR3 length is 17 residues. Germline lookup yields CDR1 SGHKS and CDR2 YYEKEE (reference sequence). J gave up 0 bases and V 4 bases, and 5 bases lay outside the gene matches. Here the CDR3 DNA reads TGTGCCAGCAGCCGGACAGGGGCCTACTCTGGGGCCAACGTCCTGACTTTC. Translating it yields CASSRTGAYSGANVLTF.

The chain is built from TRBV18 and TRBJ1-4; TRBD1 agrees at 9 bases. Germline V lookup: CDR1 KGHSH, CDR2 LQKENI. CDR3 length equals 20 residues. With V trimmed by 3 bases and J by 0 bases, 14 bases remained unmatched. This chain's CDR3 is CASSPPTGTGFLATNEKLFF. CDR3 DNA sequence: TGTGCCAGCTCACCTCCGACCGGGACAGGGTTTCTTGCAACTAATGAAAAACTGTTTTTT.

V gene TRBV30 combines with J gene TRBJ1-6; the match to TRBD1 covers 11 bases. Germline values: CDR1 GTSNPN, CDR2 SVGIG (reference sequence). V gave up 8 bases and J gave up 0 bases; unmatched junction bases: 6. The CDR3 runs 16 residues. Here the CDR3 DNA reads TGTGCCGCCGGGACAGGGGGTTACTCCTATAATTCACCCCTCCACTTT. Amino acid sequence: CAAGTGGYSYNSPLHF.